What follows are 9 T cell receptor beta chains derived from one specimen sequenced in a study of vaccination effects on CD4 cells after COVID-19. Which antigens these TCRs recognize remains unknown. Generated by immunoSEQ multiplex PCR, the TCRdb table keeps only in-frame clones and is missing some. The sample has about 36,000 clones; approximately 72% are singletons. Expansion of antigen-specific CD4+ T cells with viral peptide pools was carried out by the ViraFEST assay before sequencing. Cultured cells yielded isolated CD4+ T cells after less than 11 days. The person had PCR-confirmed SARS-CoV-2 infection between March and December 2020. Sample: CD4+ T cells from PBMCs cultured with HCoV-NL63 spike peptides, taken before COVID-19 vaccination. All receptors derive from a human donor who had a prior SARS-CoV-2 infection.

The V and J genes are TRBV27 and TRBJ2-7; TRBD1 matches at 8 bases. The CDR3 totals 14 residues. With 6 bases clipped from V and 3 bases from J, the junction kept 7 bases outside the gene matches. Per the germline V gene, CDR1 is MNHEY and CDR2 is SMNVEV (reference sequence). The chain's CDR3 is CASRMTGVLYEQYF. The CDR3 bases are TGTGCCAGCAGGATGACAGGGGTCCTCTACGAGCAGTACTTC.

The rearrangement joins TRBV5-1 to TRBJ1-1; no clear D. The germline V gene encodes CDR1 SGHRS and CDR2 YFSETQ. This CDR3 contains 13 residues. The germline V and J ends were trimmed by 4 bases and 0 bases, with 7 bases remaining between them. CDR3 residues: CASSEGLNTEAFF. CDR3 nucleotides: TGCGCCAGCAGCGAAGGCCTGAACACTGAAGCTTTCTTT.

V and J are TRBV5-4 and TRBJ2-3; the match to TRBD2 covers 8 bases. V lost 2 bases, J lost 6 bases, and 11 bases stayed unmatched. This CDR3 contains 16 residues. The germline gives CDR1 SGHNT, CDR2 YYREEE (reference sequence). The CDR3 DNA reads TGTGCCAGCAGCTTCTGGACTAGCCTTACACCGGATACGCAGTATTTT. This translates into CASSFWTSLTPDTQYF.

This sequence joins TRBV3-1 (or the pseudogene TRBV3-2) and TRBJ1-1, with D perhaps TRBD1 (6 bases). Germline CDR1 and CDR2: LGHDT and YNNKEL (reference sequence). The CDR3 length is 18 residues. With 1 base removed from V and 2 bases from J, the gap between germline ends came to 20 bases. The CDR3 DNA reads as TGTGCCAGCAGCCAAGCGTTCGGGGGGCTCCTTGCAAACACTGAAGCTTTCTTT. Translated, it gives CASSQAFGGLLANTEAFF.

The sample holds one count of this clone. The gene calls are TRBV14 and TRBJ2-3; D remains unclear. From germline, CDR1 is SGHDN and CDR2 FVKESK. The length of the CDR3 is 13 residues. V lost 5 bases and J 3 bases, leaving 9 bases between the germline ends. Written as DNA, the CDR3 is TGTGCCAGCAGCTCAGACCCGACAGATACGCAGTATTTT. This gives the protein CASSSDPTDTQYF.

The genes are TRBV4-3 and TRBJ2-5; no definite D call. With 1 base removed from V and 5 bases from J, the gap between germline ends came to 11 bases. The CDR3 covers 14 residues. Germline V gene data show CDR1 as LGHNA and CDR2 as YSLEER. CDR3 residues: CASSQGSWGETQYF. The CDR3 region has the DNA TGCGCCAGCAGCCAAGGAAGCTGGGGTGAGACCCAGTACTTC.

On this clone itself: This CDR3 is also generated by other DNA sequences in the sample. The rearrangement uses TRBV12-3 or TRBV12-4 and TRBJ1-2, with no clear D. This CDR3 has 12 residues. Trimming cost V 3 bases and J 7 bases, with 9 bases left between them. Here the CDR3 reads CASSLGSGGYTF. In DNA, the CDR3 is TGTGCCAGCAGTTTGGGGAGTGGTGGCTACACCTTC.

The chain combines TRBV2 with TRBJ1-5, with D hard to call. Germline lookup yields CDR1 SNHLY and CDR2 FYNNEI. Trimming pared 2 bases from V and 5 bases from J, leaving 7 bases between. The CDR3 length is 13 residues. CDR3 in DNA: TGTGCCAGCAGTGAAATCGGGGATCAGCCCCAGCATTTT. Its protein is CASSEIGDQPQHF.

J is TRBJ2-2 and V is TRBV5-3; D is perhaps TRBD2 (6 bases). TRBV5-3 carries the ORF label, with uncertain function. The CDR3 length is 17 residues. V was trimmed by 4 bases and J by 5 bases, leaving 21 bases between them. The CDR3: CARSEGGSRLVTGELFF. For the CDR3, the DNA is TGTGCCAGAAGCGAGGGTGGATCGAGACTAGTTACCGGGGAGCTGTTTTTT.